The clone carrying this T cell receptor beta chain was counted ten times or more. Every cDNA TCR molecule received its own unique molecular identifier. TCRdb re-analysed the 5' RACE reads in MiXCR, keeping a single row per CDR3 protein. The data show approximately 7,000 distinct CDR3 sequences, about 4% seen once. This CDR3 comprises 16 residues. V lost 6 bases, J lost 0 bases, and 18 bases lay in between. Germline V gives CDR1 SGHTA, CDR2 FQGNSA. The sample is drawn from a study of spatial heterogeneity in lung cancer. Study overall: Alpha-chain sequences were detected in numbers that were consistently lower than beta-chain sequences. As counted in raw reads, each unique TCR and UMI combination appeared more than ten times on average.

Described time point: sample taken at primary tumor resection. TCRs were sequenced from unsorted whole RNA of tumor, nontumor lung or PBMC. The donor group consisted of approximately 77 patients who had untreated, early-stage non-small cell lung cancer. Source: normal lung tissue next to the tumor, taken at surgery. V and J are TRBV7-2 and TRBJ2-7, with D possibly TRBD1 on 6 matching bases. The clonotype was recovered from a female donor with early-stage non-small cell lung cancer. Here the CDR3 reads CASRLRQGKSSYEQYF. The CDR3 nucleotides read TGTGCCAGCAGACTCAGGCAGGGGAAAAGCTCCTACGAGCAGTACTTC.